This T cell receptor (beta chain) derives from a study of blood T cell repertoires in COVID-19. Overall study: Spain, Italy and the United States supplied samples that represented acute and convalescent COVID-19. In each case, the material was cDNA or gDNA derived from T cells, B-cell-depleted T cells, or PBMCs.

The J segment lost 6 bases and the V segment lost 7 bases, leaving 17 bases of the junction unmatched. This CDR3 has 16 amino acids. The germline CDR1 and CDR2 sequences are SGHVS and FQNEAQ. In the authors' methods: Reference gene primer amplification yielded estimated nucleated cell counts. The table came from immunoSEQ multiplex PCR; TCRdb's copy has only in-frame clones and leaves some out. The DNA gave D and trimming, while V, J and clone size come from that table. The sample carries 350,000 or so clones, roughly 90% recorded once. The receptor's source is a man aged 18 to 30 with active or convalescent COVID-19. The chain recombines TRBV7-8 with TRBJ2-7; TRBD2 matches at 8 bases. What was sequenced was peripheral blood. CDR3 region: CASTMAGGGSVGEQYF. The CDR3 nucleotides are TGTGCCAGCACCATGGCCGGGGGGGGCTCGGTTGGCGAGCAGTACTTC.